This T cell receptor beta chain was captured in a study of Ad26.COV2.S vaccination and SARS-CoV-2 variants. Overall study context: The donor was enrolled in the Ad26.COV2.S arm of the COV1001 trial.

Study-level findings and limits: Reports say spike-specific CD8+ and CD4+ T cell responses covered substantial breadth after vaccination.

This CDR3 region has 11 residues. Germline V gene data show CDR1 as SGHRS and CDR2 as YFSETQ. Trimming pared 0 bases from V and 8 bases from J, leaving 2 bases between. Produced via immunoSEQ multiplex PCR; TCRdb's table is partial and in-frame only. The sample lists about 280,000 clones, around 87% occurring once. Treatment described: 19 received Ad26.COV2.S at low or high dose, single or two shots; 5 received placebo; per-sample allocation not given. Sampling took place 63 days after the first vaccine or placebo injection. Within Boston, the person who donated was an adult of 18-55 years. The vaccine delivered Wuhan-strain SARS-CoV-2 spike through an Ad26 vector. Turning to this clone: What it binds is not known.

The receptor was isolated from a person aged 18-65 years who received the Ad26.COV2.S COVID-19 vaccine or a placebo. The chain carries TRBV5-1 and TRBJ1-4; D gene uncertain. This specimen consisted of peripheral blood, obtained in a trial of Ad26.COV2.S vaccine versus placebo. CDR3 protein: CASSLVEKLFF. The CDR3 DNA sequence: TGCGCCAGCAGCTTGGTGGAAAAACTGTTTTTT.